These 21 T cell receptor beta chains share one sample of origin, sequenced in a study of cytomegalovirus exposure and HLA in healthy donors (TCRdb year 2017). The library came from the immunoSEQ multiplex PCR assay. For the multiplex PCR, a mixture combining 60 forward primers for TCR Vbeta segments and 13 reverse primers for TCR Jbeta segments was used. TCRdb obtained this table from immuneACCESS and retained in-frame rearrangements with V and J assigned. These tables miss some clones; where compared with another copy, unresolved V genes account for less than half of the shortfall, and the remainder is unexplained. For this sample there are around 100,000 clones; 78% appear just once. Roughly 1.8% of the sample comes from the top ten. The sequenced material came from PBMCs. The receptors derive from a woman aged 40 to 50 in good health and CMV-seronegative.

The CDR3 sequence is CASSAQIAGGPLYNEQFF. The CDR3 bases are TGTGCCAGCAGTGCTCAAATCGCAGGGGGACCATTATACAATGAGCAGTTCTTC. This chain joins TRBV6-1 and TRBJ2-1, with TRBD1 matching 7 bases. The CDR3 extends over 18 amino acids. V gave up 4 bases and J gave up 4 bases; unmatched junction bases: 16. Germline assignment: CDR1 MNHNS and CDR2 SASEGT.

This chain joins TRBV28 and TRBJ2-3, with 7 bases matching TRBD2. Germline CDR1 MDHEN, CDR2 SYDVKM. With 3 bases clipped from V and 4 bases from J, the junction kept 16 bases outside the gene matches. The CDR3 is made up of 18 amino acids. As DNA, the CDR3 is TGTGCCAGCAGTTTCGCCGAGTCGGGCGGGAGTCCTCCAGATACGCAGTATTTT. Its translation: CASSFAESGGSPPDTQYF.

The chain carries TRBV5-1 and TRBJ1-2; D is ambiguous. This CDR3 region has 15 residues. V gave up 0 bases and J gave up 10 bases, with 19 bases separating them. Germline V gene lookup returns CDR1 SGHRS and CDR2 YFSETQ. CDR3: CASSLGPGSAPFYTF. DNA of the CDR3: TGCGCCAGCAGCTTGGGTCCGGGTTCTGCCCCGTTCTACACCTTC.

This clone turned up a few times. The rearrangement uses TRBV19 and TRBJ2-1, with 8 nucleotides matching TRBD2. CDR3 length equals 15 residues. J gave up 5 bases and V 3 bases, and 6 bases lay outside the gene matches. CDR1 and CDR2 from the germline V gene are LNHDA and SQIVND (reference sequence). The DNA of the CDR3 is TGTGCCAGTAGTATCGGGACTAGTTCCCACAATGAGCAGTTCTTC. Translation gives CASSIGTSSHNEQFF.

The chain has TRBV27 and TRBJ2-4; TRBD2 matches at 12 bases. The V and J ends lost 2 bases and 7 bases, in that order; junction bases with no gene match: 6. From germline, CDR1 is MNHEY and CDR2 SMNVEV (reference sequence). This CDR3 region has 16 residues. The CDR3: CASSLLASGRGNIQYF. Written as DNA, the CDR3 is TGTGCCAGCAGTTTACTGGCTAGCGGGAGGGGGAACATTCAGTACTTC.

The rearrangement uses TRBV7-3 and TRBJ1-2; 10 bases match TRBD1. The CDR3 has 15 residues. Germline V gene data show CDR1 as SGHTA and CDR2 as FQGTGA. Trimming at V came to 5 bases and at J to 4 bases, leaving 7 bases not matched to a gene. The CDR3 bases are TGTGCCAGCAGCCTTGGGACAGGGGTTAGCTATGGCTACACCTTC. It specifies CASSLGTGVSYGYTF.

This clone is a singleton in its sample. This chain links TRBV6-5 with TRBJ2-7, with 10 bases fitting TRBD1. The germline V gene encodes CDR1 MNHEY and CDR2 SVGAGI. The CDR3 has 15 amino acids. Germline trimming cut 4 bases from V and 1 base from J; bases unmatched to any gene: 4. CDR3 in amino acids: CASSSGTGESYEQYF. The CDR3 coding sequence is TGTGCCAGCAGTTCCGGGACAGGGGAATCCTACGAGCAGTACTTC.

This chain uses TRBV18 with TRBJ1-2; 8 bases line up with TRBD1. This CDR3 region has 13 residues. Trimming cost V 6 bases and J 8 bases; bases outside gene matches: 8. Germline V gene lookup returns CDR1 KGHSH and CDR2 LQKENI. The CDR3 reads CASSPDRVWGYTF. The CDR3 nucleotides read TGTGCCAGCTCGCCGGACAGGGTCTGGGGCTACACCTTC.

The chain uses TRBV4-1 and TRBJ2-3; D perhaps matches TRBD2 (6 bases). V was pared by 1 base and J by 0 bases, with 8 bases between. The CDR3 spans 15 residues. Germline V gives CDR1 MGHRA, CDR2 YSYEKL. In DNA form, the CDR3 reads TGCGCCAGCAGCCAAGTGGGGACTAGCACAGATACGCAGTATTTT. Amino acids: CASSQVGTSTDTQYF.

The CDR3 region is CASSTTVSGNTIYF. The CDR3 nucleotides read TGTGCCAGTAGCACCACGGTCTCTGGAAACACCATATATTTT. J is TRBJ1-3 and V is TRBV19; D remains ambiguous. V lost 6 bases, J lost 0 bases, and 9 bases lay in between. There are 14 residues in the CDR3. Germline CDR1 is LNHDA and CDR2 is SQIVND (reference sequence).

The rearrangement uses TRBV27 and TRBJ2-2; the match to TRBD2 covers 7 bases. Per germline, CDR1 MNHEY and CDR2 SMNVEV (reference sequence). This CDR3 has 19 residues. V lost 8 bases to trimming and J lost 6 bases; unmatched junction nucleotides: 24. CDR3 sequence: CASSKGAGLASSPAGELFF. The CDR3, as DNA: TGTGCCAGCTCAAAAGGAGCGGGACTCGCTTCGTCGCCGGCCGGGGAGCTGTTTTTT.

The chain employs TRBV14 and TRBJ2-1; D possibly corresponds to TRBD2 (5 bases). Germline V gives CDR1 SGHDN, CDR2 FVKESK. V shed 2 bases and J shed 7 bases, with 15 bases lying between them. This CDR3 contains 15 residues. CDR3 region: CASSQLGLRLNEQFF. CDR3 sequence (DNA): TGTGCCAGCAGCCAATTAGGACTGCGCCTTAATGAGCAGTTCTTC.

This clone was observed once. The J gene is TRBJ2-4, the V gene TRBV5-1, with D unresolved. There are 15 residues in the CDR3. The germline V and J ends were trimmed by 0 bases and 1 base, with 8 bases remaining between them. Looked up from germline, CDR1 is SGHRS and CDR2 is YFSETQ. In DNA, the CDR3 is TGCGCCAGCAGCTTGGGTTCCGGGGCCAAAAACATTCAGTACTTC. Protein product: CASSLGSGAKNIQYF.

DNA of the CDR3: TGTGCCAGCGGACATAGCGGGAGGGGCTACAATGAGCAGTTCTTC. Translating gives CASGHSGRGYNEQFF. This chain uses TRBV27 with TRBJ2-1; TRBD2 aligns across 11 bases. From germline, CDR1 is MNHEY and CDR2 SMNVEV (reference sequence). With V trimmed by 8 bases and J by 3 bases, 6 bases remained unmatched. CDR3 size: 15 residues.

This chain uses TRBV5-1 with TRBJ2-7, with no clear D. V was shortened by 0 bases and J by 5 bases, with 3 bases between the two germline ends. The CDR3 consists of 11 residues. The germline CDR1 and CDR2 sequences are SGHRS and YFSETQ. In DNA form, the CDR3 reads TGCGCCAGCAGCTTGGGTAACGAGCAGTACTTC. It codes for CASSLGNEQYF.

CDR3 region: CASTSWGANYGYTF. In DNA form, the CDR3 reads TGCGCCAGCACAAGCTGGGGAGCGAACTATGGCTACACCTTC. The chain carries TRBV5-1 and TRBJ1-2; D is unclear. The germline V gene has CDR1 SGHRS and CDR2 YFSETQ. The V gene lost 6 bases and the J gene lost 2 bases, with 14 bases spanning the gap. The CDR3 spans 14 residues.

Turning to this clone: The identical CDR3 is also encoded by other nucleotide sequences in the sample. This chain uses TRBV28 with TRBJ2-6; D possibly corresponds to TRBD1 (5 bases). The germline V gene encodes CDR1 MDHEN and CDR2 SYDVKM. V was cut by 1 base and J by 4 bases, with 8 bases left in between. The CDR3 sequence is 15 residues long. CDR3 DNA sequence: TGTGCCAGCAGTTTATCTGGGGCCGGGGCCAACGTCCTGACTTTC. Its protein is CASSLSGAGANVLTF.

The rearrangement links TRBV27 to TRBJ2-3, with a possible D match to TRBD2 (6 bases). Germline loops: CDR1 MNHEY, CDR2 SMNVEV (reference sequence). V gave up 6 bases and J gave up 4 bases, with 17 bases separating them. The CDR3 contains 15 residues. CDR3 DNA sequence: TGTGCCAGCAGCGTCTACGGGGAGGCCGCAGATACGCAGTATTTT. Its protein product is CASSVYGEAADTQYF.

The chain joins TRBV18 to TRBJ2-3; tentatively, D is TRBD1 (5 bases). CDR3 size: 14 residues. Germline V gives CDR1 KGHSH, CDR2 LQKENI. V lost 4 bases to trimming and J lost 2 bases, with 10 bases between them. CDR3: CASSQAGNTDTQYF. The CDR3 DNA reads as TGTGCCAGCTCACAGGCAGGGAACACAGATACGCAGTATTTT.

As to this clone: At the DNA level, this CDR3 is encoded by other sequences in the same sample as well. The genes are TRBV5-5 and TRBJ1-2; D is perhaps TRBD1 (5 bases). V lost 4 bases to trimming and J lost 6 bases, with 16 bases between them. CDR1 and CDR2 (germline): SGHKS, YYEKEE (reference sequence). This CDR3 has 14 residues. In DNA, the CDR3 is TGTGCCAGCAGCACTACTGGGACGGGGGATGGCTACACCTTC. Protein: CASSTTGTGDGYTF.

The J gene is TRBJ2-7, the V gene TRBV7-9; TRBD1 matches 9 bases. Per the germline V gene, CDR1 is SEHNR and CDR2 is FQNEAQ (reference sequence). The length of the CDR3 is 15 residues. After removal of 5 bases from V and 6 bases from J, the junction contained 11 bases not matched to a gene. The CDR3 reads CASSRRDRVGVEQYF. The CDR3 nucleotides read TGTGCCAGCAGCCGCCGGGACAGGGTGGGAGTCGAGCAGTACTTC. Filled out from reference TRBV7-9 and TRBJ2-7, the complete variable domain reads DTGVSQNPRHKITKRGQNVTFRCDPISEHNRLYWYRQTLGQGPEFLTYFQNEAQLEKSRLLSDRFSAERPKGSFSTLEIQRTEQGDSAMYLCASSRRDRVGVEQYFGPGTRLTVT.